This T cell receptor beta chain derives from a study of T cells in women clearing cervical HPV infection. Background on the study: HLA type could not be excluded as a confounder.

The CDR3 is 22 amino acids. The germline V gene encodes CDR1 LNHDA and CDR2 SQIVND (reference sequence). About this clone itself: The antigen is undetermined. A read error may produce the germline difference seen at one junction end. From the germline J gene comes the end of the CDR3, since the read stops 3 residues before it. The sample contains more than one DNA sequence encoding this CDR3.

Method: immunoSEQ multiplex PCR; TCRdb's copy keeps in-frame clones and lacks some. This sample contains more than 25,000 clones. The study's findings and limits: Richness differences could reflect unmeasured T-cell content per sample. CIN3+ cases had significantly higher TCR repertoire richness than controls, but evenness did not differ. A classifier using richness and V gene abundances reached an AUC of 0.7 to 0.9.

Sequencing input: blood buffy coat. The origin of this receptor is a woman aged 18 to 75 with a cervical HPV16 infection that either progressed to CIN3+ or cleared (not recorded which). The rearrangement joins TRBV19 to TRBJ1-3, with 7 nucleotides matching TRBD1. The CDR3 bases that were read are TGTGCCAGTAGTATCGGTTTGGGCGGATTACGGCCGGGACAGAGCTCTGGAAACACG. This translates into CASSIGLGGLRPGQSSGNT. The entire CDR3 protein is CASSIGLGGLRPGQSSGNTIYF.